This TCR beta chain derives from a study of long-term antiretroviral therapy in people with HIV. Regarding the study as a whole: The ART regimens used between the mid-2000s and the late 2010s may be less effective than current ones.

Researchers ran immunoSEQ v3.0 at survey level. Profiling relied on immunoSEQ multiplex PCR, and the TCRdb table lists in-frame clones only, not all of them. The sample contains some 35,000 clones, around 94% of which appear only once. The germline gives CDR1 SGHNT, CDR2 YYREEE (reference sequence). The CDR3 consists of 16 residues. Trimming took 0 bases from V and 4 from J; bases not matched to a gene: 8. Comment on this clone: Its antigen is undetermined.

This chain links TRBV5-4 with TRBJ2-5; 8 nucleotides match TRBD2. This receptor was taken from a woman between 50 and 59 years old with HIV. The input for sequencing was unsorted PBMCs, taken around 5 years after starting antiretroviral therapy. CDR3 protein: CASSLVRGGAGETQYF. In DNA form, the CDR3 reads TGTGCCAGCAGCTTGGTCCGGGGGGGCGCAGGAGAGACCCAGTACTTC. The full variable domain, rest sourced from reference TRBV5-4 and TRBJ2-5, is ETGVTQSPTHLIKTRGQQVTLRCSSQSGHNTVSWYQQALGQGPQFIFQYYREEENGRGNFPPRFSGLQFPNYSSELNVNALELDDSALYLCASSLVRGGAGETQYFGPGTRLLVL.